These 15 T cell receptor beta chains came from one sample sequenced in a study of T and B cells in COVID-19 patients. TRB was amplified from around 250-500 ng of blood genomic DNA. TRB rearrangements were amplified by multiplex PCR with BIOMED2 TRB-A/B primers. TCRdb recomputed calls from the multiplex PCR reads with MiXCR, one row per CDR3 protein. The data hold approximately 2,000 distinct CDR3 sequences, with under 25% observed a single time. Sequenced: blood. The receptors shown here come from a human donor with active COVID-19.

A note on this clonotype: Compared with germline, one end of the junction differs, possibly owing to a read error. V and J are TRBV7-2 and TRBJ1-1; no clear D gene. The CDR3 sequence is 15 residues long. Germline V gene lookup returns CDR1 SGHTA and CDR2 FQGNSA. As DNA, the CDR3 is TGTGCCAGCAGCTCCTCGACACAACAGAACACTGAAGCTTTTTTT. Translated, it gives CASSSSTQQNTEAFF.

This clonotype is deemed medium-sized (0.01 to 0.1%). The chain employs TRBV19 and TRBJ2-7; 8 positions match TRBD1. The CDR3 consists of 15 residues. Germline-derived CDR1 and CDR2 are LNHDA and SQIVND (reference sequence). J gave up 3 bases and V 5 bases, and 9 bases lay outside the gene matches. This CDR3 is CASSPAGQEVYEQYF. Written as DNA, the CDR3 is TGTGCCAGTAGTCCCGCGGGACAGGAGGTCTACGAGCAGTACTTC.

This clonotype rates as medium-sized (0.01 to 0.1%). V gene TRBV6-6 combines with J gene TRBJ2-2; tentatively, D is TRBD2 (6 bases). V gave up 2 bases and J gave up 5 bases, with 12 bases separating them. This CDR3 spans 15 amino acids. CDR1 and CDR2 (germline): MNHNY, SVGAGI (reference sequence). DNA for the CDR3: TGTGCCAGCAGTTACGGTCAGGGACTTACCGGGGAGCTGTTTTTT. This sequence encodes CASSYGQGLTGELFF.

This clonotype has a handful of counts. The genes are TRBV7-9 and TRBJ1-1; D ambiguous. This CDR3 has 15 residues. Germline loops: CDR1 SEHNR, CDR2 FQNEAQ (reference sequence). Trimming took 3 bases from V and 3 from J, leaving 14 bases between them. The CDR3 DNA reads TGTGCCAGCAGCTTGACGGGTGGGAGGCACACTGAAGCTTTCTTT. The encoded protein is CASSLTGGRHTEAFF.

The CDR3: CASTWTGMGGGYTF. CDR3 DNA: TGTGCCAGCACCTGGACAGGGATGGGTGGAGGCTACACCTTC. The rearrangement links TRBV2 to TRBJ1-2; 8 bases are shared with TRBD1. The CDR3 contains 14 residues. With 7 bases clipped from V and 8 bases from J, the junction kept 12 bases outside the gene matches. CDR1 is SNHLY, CDR2 FYNNEI, per germline.

The chain combines TRBV2 with TRBJ2-7; TRBD2 matches at 8 bases. Germline CDR1 is SNHLY and CDR2 is FYNNEI. This CDR3 spans 16 amino acids. With V trimmed by 3 bases and J by 3 bases, 10 bases remained unmatched. The CDR3 nucleotides are TGTGCCAGCAGTGAGACCATTGTGACTAGCGACTACGAGCAGTACTTC. Translating gives CASSETIVTSDYEQYF.

The rearrangement links TRBV7-9 to TRBJ2-5, with 7 bases that match TRBD2. Per germline, CDR1 SEHNR and CDR2 FQNEAQ (reference sequence). This CDR3 spans 18 amino acids. V was clipped by 1 base and J by 0 bases; unmatched bases: 11. CDR3 nucleotide sequence: TGTGCCAGCAGCTTAGTTCCGGCTTATAGCGGGTACCAAGAGACCCAGTACTTC. Protein: CASSLVPAYSGYQETQYF.

By share, this clonotype counts as medium-sized (0.01 to 0.1%). V usage is TRBV6-5 and J usage is TRBJ2-3, with D possibly being TRBD1 (5 bases). The germline V gene has CDR1 MNHEY and CDR2 SVGAGI. Trimming removed 7 bases from V and 2 bases from J, with 16 bases in between. The CDR3 has 15 amino acids. The CDR3 nucleotides are TGTGCCAGCACTAAAGCCCAGGGTTTCACAGATACGCAGTATTTT. Protein product: CASTKAQGFTDTQYF.

This clonotype rates as medium-sized. The rearrangement links TRBV6-5 to TRBJ1-3; TRBD1 aligns across 7 bases. The CDR3 contains 15 residues. Germline V lookup: CDR1 MNHEY, CDR2 SVGAGI. The V gene end was trimmed by 6 bases and the J gene end by 4 bases; junction bases not matched to a gene: 9. CDR3 sequence (DNA): TGTGCCAGCAGGCGTGACAGGGCGGACGGAAACACCATATATTTT. Translating gives CASRRDRADGNTIYF.

This clonotype qualifies as large. The chain has TRBV29-1 and TRBJ1-3; no definite D call. CDR1 is SQVTM and CDR2 is ANQGSEA in the germline V gene. Trimming left V 5 bases short and J 1 base short, with 9 bases between. This CDR3 contains 13 residues. The CDR3 here is CSVMALSGNTIYF. The CDR3 DNA is TGCAGCGTTATGGCGCTATCTGGAAACACCATATATTTT.

With respect to this clonotype: Sequence at one end of the junction differs from germline and may be a read error. This chain uses TRBV18 with TRBJ2-1, with D hard to call. The CDR3 has 13 amino acids. The germline V gene encodes CDR1 KGHSH and CDR2 LQKENI. For the CDR3, the DNA is TGTGCCAGCTGCTGTCCAAGCTCCAGTGAGCAGTTCTTT. Amino acid sequence: CASCCPSSSEQFF.

By its share, this clonotype is medium-sized. The DNA for the CDR3 is TGTGCCACCAGTGATTGGGTACGCAATGAGCAGTTCTTC. Its translation is CATSDWVRNEQFF. The chain links TRBV24-1 to TRBJ2-1; D remains ambiguous. CDR1 and CDR2 (germline): KGHDR, SFDVKD. The CDR3 contains 13 residues. Trimming took 2 bases from V and 6 from J, leaving 7 bases between them.

By its share, this clonotype is large (0.1 to 1%). The J gene is TRBJ2-1, the V gene TRBV19; D unresolved. V lost 6 bases, J lost 0 bases, and 9 bases lay in between. Looked up from germline, CDR1 is LNHDA and CDR2 is SQIVND (reference sequence). The CDR3 is 14 amino acids. Written as DNA, the CDR3 is TGTGCCAGTAGCGAGAGTAGCTCCTACAATGAGCAGTTCTTC. Protein: CASSESSSYNEQFF.

The V call is TRBV7-9, the J call TRBJ2-7; D uncertain. The CDR3 consists of 11 residues. In germline, CDR1 is SEHNR, CDR2 FQNEAQ (reference sequence). Trimming took 5 bases from V and 4 from J, leaving 6 bases between them. The CDR3: CASSLSYEQYF. In DNA form, the CDR3 reads TGTGCCAGCAGCCTATCTTACGAGCAGTACTTC.

On this clonotype: A much bigger clone sits one base away, suggesting this may be a read error. The rearrangement links TRBV18 to TRBJ2-5, with TRBD2 matching 12 bases. V lost 2 bases to trimming and J lost 4 bases; unmatched junction nucleotides: 8. The CDR3 runs to 17 residues. Per the germline V gene, CDR1 is KGHSH and CDR2 is LQKENI. CDR3 amino acids: CASSPGILAGGRETQYF. The CDR3 DNA is TGTGCCAGCTCACCAGGTATACTAGCGGGAGGAAGAGAGACCCAGTACTTC.